These T cell receptor beta chains were read from a single sample in a study of CD8 T cells in Susac syndrome. TCRdb recomputed calls from the immunoSEQ multiplex PCR reads with MiXCR, one row per CDR3 protein. The sample includes about 300,000 distinct CDR3 sequences, about 91% of them seen just once. Sample: CD8+ T cells from PBMCs. The receptor set was obtained from a human donor with multiple sclerosis. The CDR3 runs from the conserved cysteine through the conserved F or W. Fields, in order: D gene, J gene, CDR3 length, clone size, V gene, CDR3 protein, CDR3 DNA. A D gene is named only where the DNA matches it firmly. Some rows have no size entry. The others give once, few or many, or a class for an expanded clone.

TRBD1 TRBJ2-7 12 NA TRBV7-9 CASSTRQGEQYF TGTGCCAGCAGCACACGACAGGGCGAGCAGTACTTC
NA TRBJ1-5 12 NA TRBV19 CASRQGYQPQHF TGTGCCAGTAGACAGGGTTATCAGCCCCAGCATTTT
TRBD2 TRBJ2-5 15 NA TRBV30 CAWSVLGTSQETQYF TGTGCCTGGAGTGTGCTAGGGACTAGCCAAGAGACCCAGTACTTC
TRBD1 TRBJ1-1 18 NA TRBV7-9 CASSYGGGDRGPTTGAFF TGTGCCAGCAGCTATGGTGGGGGGGACAGGGGACCCACCACTGGGGCTTTCTTT
NA TRBJ2-1 13 NA TRBV28 CASSLRGNNEQFF TGTGCCAGCAGTTTAAGAGGGAACAATGAGCAGTTCTTC
TRBD1 TRBJ1-5 14 NA TRBV20-1 CSARSGGFNQPQHF TGCAGTGCTAGATCAGGGGGTTTCAATCAGCCCCAGCATTTT
NA TRBJ1-5 14 NA TRBV5-1 CASSSTGLGQPQHF TGCGCCAGCAGCTCCACGGGGTTGGGGCAGCCCCAGCATTTT
NA TRBJ2-2 16 NA TRBV4-3 CASSHWVGGNTGELFF TGCGCCAGCAGCCATTGGGTCGGAGGTAACACCGGGGAGCTGTTTTTT
NA TRBJ2-1 14 once TRBV5-1 CASSAFGGSNEQFF TGCGCCAGCAGCGCCTTTGGGGGGAGCAATGAGCAGTTCTTC
TRBD1 TRBJ2-1 16 NA TRBV7-2 CASSLGGQPAYNEQFF TGTGCCAGCAGCTTAGGGGGACAGCCTGCCTACAATGAGCAGTTCTTC
NA TRBJ2-5 14 NA TRBV7-9 CASSSPLAVGTQYF TGTGCCAGCAGCAGCCCTTTAGCGGTTGGGACCCAGTACTTC
NA TRBJ2-7 14 NA TRBV4-3 CASSQDGPGYEQYF TGCGCCAGCAGCCAAGACGGTCCAGGTTACGAGCAGTACTTC
TRBD2 TRBJ2-1 17 NA TRBV30 CAWRDVILTTARGGWVF TGTGCCTGGAGGGACGTCATCCTAACTACGGCTCGGGGGGGCTGGGTCTTC
TRBD1 TRBJ1-3 15 NA TRBV19 CASSEYRGPGNTIYF TGTGCCAGTAGTGAATACAGGGGGCCTGGAAACACCATATATTTT
TRBD1 TRBJ2-7 14 NA TRBV28 CASREPGQSYEQYF TGTGCCAGCAGGGAGCCGGGACAGTCCTACGAGCAGTACTTC
TRBD1 TRBJ2-5 13 NA TRBV5-1 CASSPGQGETQYF TGCGCCAGCAGCCCAGGACAGGGAGAGACCCAGTACTTC
NA TRBJ2-2 15 once TRBV19 CASSELTVYTGELFF TGTGCCAGTAGTGAACTGACAGTTTACACCGGGGAGCTGTTTTTT
NA TRBJ2-2 13 NA TRBV20-1 CSAWVGGTGELFF TGCAGTGCTTGGGTCGGGGGCACCGGGGAGCTGTTTTTT
NA TRBJ2-7 14 NA TRBV7-9 CASSPPQSSYEQYF TGTGCCAGCAGCCCCCCACAGAGCTCCTACGAGCAGTACTTC
NA TRBJ2-7 14 NA TRBV7-3 CASSLNPGGDEQYF TGTGCCAGCAGCTTAAATCCTGGTGGAGACGAGCAGTACTTC
NA TRBJ2-1 13 NA TRBV6-5 CASSYSTGAEQFF TGTGCCAGCAGTTACTCGACGGGAGCGGAGCAGTTCTTC
TRBD1 TRBJ2-5 16 NA TRBV5-6 CASSTLEDRGLETQYF TGTGCCAGCAGCACTCTCGAGGACAGGGGGCTTGAGACCCAGTACTTC
TRBD2 TRBJ2-1 17 once TRBV12-3/TRBV12-4 CASSLGTSGSTLGEQFF TGTGCCAGCAGTTTAGGGACTAGCGGGAGTACCCTGGGTGAGCAGTTCTTC
TRBD2 TRBJ2-2 16 NA TRBV20-1 CSARVWSGRNTGELFF TGCAGTGCTAGAGTCTGGAGCGGGAGGAACACCGGGGAGCTGTTTTTT
NA TRBJ2-2 12 NA TRBV29-1 CSAGGGAGELFF TGCAGCGCTGGTGGTGGGGCCGGGGAGCTGTTTTTT
NA TRBJ2-5 14 NA TRBV7-9 CASSFQPYQETQYF TGTGCCAGCAGCTTTCAGCCGTACCAAGAGACCCAGTACTTC
NA TRBJ2-1 15 NA TRBV27 CASSFIGDMWYEQFF TGTGCCAGCAGTTTTATAGGGGACATGTGGTATGAGCAGTTCTTC
NA TRBJ2-7 13 NA TRBV20-1 CSARRRKNYEQYF TGCAGTGCTAGACGGAGGAAGAACTACGAGCAGTACTTC
NA TRBJ1-1 12 few TRBV28 CASSLEGLEAFF TGTGCCAGCAGTTTGGAGGGACTTGAAGCTTTCTTT
TRBD1 TRBJ2-5 15 NA TRBV7-2 CASSVGTGGQETQYF TGTGCCAGCAGCGTCGGGACAGGGGGCCAAGAGACCCAGTACTTC
NA TRBJ2-3 15 NA TRBV20-1 CSARGDPDSTDTQYF TGCAGTGCTAGAGGGGACCCGGACAGCACAGATACGCAGTATTTT
TRBD2 TRBJ2-1 12 NA TRBV12-5 CASGWGGNEQFF TGTGCTAGTGGCTGGGGGGGGAATGAGCAGTTCTTC
NA TRBJ2-5 15 NA TRBV12-3/TRBV12-4 CASSSPGTDKETQYF TGTGCCAGCAGCTCCCCCGGGACGGACAAAGAGACCCAGTACTTC